These T cell receptor beta chains were read from a single sample in a study of T cells expressing NK-cell markers. TCRdb re-called the 5' RACE reads; one entry per CDR3 protein, DNA not given. The listing records about 300,000 distinct CDR3 sequences. Sample: blood T cells: a sorted CD56 or NKG2C T cell subset, CD4+ or CD8+ T cells, or bulk PBMC T cells (not recorded which). The source of these receptors is a woman between 18 and 70 years old in good health. Each CDR3 is given with its conserved first and last residue.

j_gene	v_gene	CDR3aa
TRBJ2-3	TRBV7-2	CASSTRPADTQYF
TRBJ2-3	TRBV20-1	CSASIRDRSTDTQYF
TRBJ2-7	TRBV6-1	CASTGRGRGSYEQYF
TRBJ2-3	TRBV29-1	CSVERLAGGPGGADTQYF
TRBJ1-1	TRBV19	CASKPLRGMNTEAFF
TRBJ2-7	TRBV12-3/TRBV12-4	CASSPERAGYEQYF
TRBJ1-5	TRBV6-5	CASSSGGTGNQPQHF
TRBJ2-5	TRBV3-1	CASSPGTRWETQCF
TRBJ2-3	TRBV7-8	CASSLLKTSGTDTQYF
TRBJ1-5	TRBV20-1	CSAIENSNQPQHF
TRBJ2-4	TRBV12-3/TRBV12-4	CASSLVGGGANIQYF
TRBJ2-5	TRBV11-2	CASRTRGGQGVGETQYF
TRBJ1-3	TRBV7-9	CASSDSNRGAGNTIYF
TRBJ1-6	TRBV20-1	CSARGFDNSPLHF
TRBJ2-2	TRBV20-1	CSARVQNTGELFF
TRBJ2-7	TRBV4-3	CASSQDLGLAGGEQYF